A selection of T cell receptor beta chains follows, all from one sample in a study of response to subunit inactivated influenza vaccine. MiXCR was run by TCRdb on the RT-PCR reads, yielding one entry per CDR3 protein. Of around 480,000 distinct CDR3 sequences listed, approximately 11% are singletons. The sample was PBMCs from blood, taken roughly 6 weeks after vaccination. Receptor source: a man in his fifties who received an inactivated influenza vaccine. The conserved cysteine and the conserved F or W are not part of the CDR3 here. The order of the fields is CDR3 length, V gene, CDR3 protein.

cdr3_length: 13
v_call: TRBV24-1
cdr3_aa: ATSDLLAGSNEQF

cdr3_length: 13
v_call: TRBV18
cdr3_aa: ASSLSGTGLYEQY

cdr3_length: 13
v_call: TRBV7-8
cdr3_aa: ASTWAVNSGNTIY

cdr3_length: 14
v_call: TRBV7-9
cdr3_aa: ASSLVGEAPSYEQY

cdr3_length: 14
v_call: TRBV5-1
cdr3_aa: ASSSGTSSYQETQY

cdr3_length: 13
v_call: TRBV29-1
cdr3_aa: SVEVTGGGGATQY

cdr3_length: 12
v_call: TRBV6-1
cdr3_aa: ASSVDRSHYEQY

cdr3_length: 10
v_call: TRBV20-1
cdr3_aa: SARGRGYEQY

cdr3_length: 11
v_call: TRBV6-1
cdr3_aa: ASSPVHTGELF

cdr3_length: 10
v_call: TRBV6-2/TRBV6-3
cdr3_aa: ASRGQGGEAF

cdr3_length: 10
v_call: TRBV7-8
cdr3_aa: AVEGAGYGYT

cdr3_length: 12
v_call: TRBV10-3
cdr3_aa: AIKMTGSQETQY

cdr3_length: 13
v_call: TRBV7-2
cdr3_aa: ASSLGRVSTDTQY

cdr3_length: 15
v_call: TRBV11-2
cdr3_aa: ASSLDRWGTGTDTQY

cdr3_length: 14
v_call: TRBV4-3
cdr3_aa: ASSQHHRGRYNEQF

cdr3_length: 13
v_call: TRBV20-1
cdr3_aa: SARVERGIYNEQF

cdr3_length: 15
v_call: TRBV12-3/TRBV12-4
cdr3_aa: ASRPPSGFVGEDELF

cdr3_length: 10
v_call: TRBV20-1
cdr3_aa: SARDLTGEAF

cdr3_length: 11
v_call: TRBV5-1
cdr3_aa: ASSSHSRDTQY

cdr3_length: 11
v_call: TRBV6-1
cdr3_aa: ASRRPVDYEQY

cdr3_length: 13
v_call: TRBV4-2
cdr3_aa: ASRPEPSGTDTQY

cdr3_length: 13
v_call: TRBV7-8
cdr3_aa: ASSFGREIPTEAF